These 9 T cell receptor beta chains originate from one sample sequenced in a study of T cell repertoires in cytomegalovirus infection. No antigens are known for them. In TCRdb, the reads were re-called with MiXCR into one record per CDR3 protein. The table includes 100,000 to 150,000 distinct CDR3 sequences, approximately 30% detected once. Sequenced material: CD8+ T cells from cultured PBMCs, taken from culture after CMV antigen stimulation. The receptors were gathered from a human donor in good health (CMV status not recorded). Some clones in this sample may be carry-over from other donors' samples.

This clonotype was counted a few times. The chain employs TRBV9 and TRBJ1-1; no clear D. The CDR3 runs 13 residues. V shed 4 bases and J shed 7 bases, with 14 bases lying between them. Germline CDR1 and CDR2: SGDLS and YYNGEE. This CDR3 is CASSPIDGVEAFF. The CDR3 coding sequence is TGTGCCAGCAGCCCCATCGACGGAGTTGAAGCTTTCTTT.

The chain uses TRBV9 and TRBJ2-1, with D maybe TRBD2 (6 bases). Germline V gene data show CDR1 as SGDLS and CDR2 as YYNGEE. CDR3 size: 14 residues. Trimming took off 0 bases at V and 8 bases at J, with 12 bases between the two ends. DNA for the CDR3: TGTGCCAGCAGCGTAGGCGGGGAGGAGGATGAGCAGTTCTTC. This codes for CASSVGGEEDEQFF.

This clonotype has at least ten counts. V gene TRBV7-6 combines with J gene TRBJ2-6; TRBD1 matches at 7 bases. Germline CDR1 SGHVS, CDR2 FNYEAQ. The CDR3 spans 16 residues. V was clipped by 10 bases and J by 2 bases; unmatched bases: 11. The CDR3, as DNA: TGTGCCATCAAGGGACAGACCAAGACTGGGGCCAACGTCCTGACTTTC. Translated: CAIKGQTKTGANVLTF.

The V call is TRBV12-5, the J call TRBJ2-5, with TRBD1 matching over 7 bases. V was clipped by 4 bases and J by 4 bases; unmatched bases: 12. Germline V gives CDR1 LGHNT, CDR2 FRNRAP. There are 16 residues in the CDR3. Written as DNA, the CDR3 is TGTGCTAGTGGTTGGACGATCGACAGGGTGAGAGAGACCCAGTACTTC. It yields the protein CASGWTIDRVRETQYF.

The J gene is TRBJ2-1, the V gene TRBV20-1; no reliable D call. Between the trimmed V and J ends, which lost 7 bases and 2 bases, there was a span of 12 bases. Germline CDR1 DFQATT, CDR2 SNEGSKA (reference sequence). The CDR3 totals 13 residues. The CDR3: CSVIIGTYNEQFF. DNA of the CDR3: TGCAGTGTTATTATAGGGACCTACAATGAGCAGTTCTTC.

This rearrangement joins TRBV7-9 to TRBJ2-1, with D perhaps given as TRBD1 or TRBD2 (6 bases each). Trimming took off 3 bases at V and 8 bases at J, with 14 bases between the two ends. The CDR3 length is 14 residues. In germline, CDR1 is SEHNR, CDR2 FQNEAQ (reference sequence). The CDR3 DNA sequence: TGTGCCAGCAGCTTTGGGGGCGGGGTCGATGAGCAGTTCTTC. Translating it yields CASSFGGGVDEQFF.

This clonotype was seen a handful of times. The rearrangement uses TRBV5-6 and TRBJ2-7; D call uncertain. The CDR3 extends over 14 amino acids. V lost 2 bases to trimming and J lost 2 bases, with 11 bases between them. Germline CDR1 SGHDT, CDR2 YYEEEE. CDR3 protein: CASSFQMETYEQYF. DNA for the CDR3: TGTGCCAGCAGCTTTCAGATGGAGACCTACGAGCAGTACTTC.

This chain joins TRBV7-2 and TRBJ2-3; D uncertain. CDR3 length equals 14 residues. Germline CDR1 and CDR2: SGHTA and FQGNSA. V shed 1 base and J shed 4 bases, with 9 bases lying between them. The CDR3 sequence is CASSLVVLPDTQYF. CDR3 sequence (DNA): TGTGCCAGCAGCTTAGTCGTCCTCCCAGATACGCAGTATTTT.

The chain employs TRBV5-5 and TRBJ1-5; 7 positions agree with TRBD1. Unmatched junction bases numbered 10, after V lost 0 bases and J lost 10 bases. The CDR3 loop spans 15 amino acids. Germline V gene sequence: CDR1 SGHKS, CDR2 YYEKEE (reference sequence). Here the CDR3 DNA reads TGTGCCAGCAGCTTGGTAGGGGACAGAGACAAACCCCAGCATTTT. Its protein is CASSLVGDRDKPQHF.